These 21 T cell receptor beta chains share one sample of origin, sequenced in a study of CD8+ T cells in alopecia areata. RNA was isolated and reverse transcribed to cDNA, the sequencing template. The assay was immunoSEQ multiplex PCR, and TCRdb's table has in-frame clones only and misses some. The sample shows around 110,000 clones, none of them appearing just once. The sample consisted of lesional skin. The receptors stem from a C3H/HeJ mouse with alopecia areata. Strain haplotype at MHC: H2-k.

Comment on this clone: Here the gene names and germline are mouse. The CDR3 bases that were read are TGTGCCAGCAATGGGGGGCGCCTCCCCAACGAA. It is translated as CASNGGRLPNE. The whole CDR3 sequence is CASNGGRLPNERLFF. The rearrangement links TRBV19 to TRBJ1-4, with D possibly TRBD1 on 6 matching bases. The read comes to an end 4 residues before the CDR3 does, leaving the germline J gene to fill in the end. Germline assignment: CDR1 FNHDT and CDR2 SITEND (reference sequence). V was pared by 6 bases and J by 3 bases, with 15 bases between. The CDR3 loop spans 15 amino acids.

With regard to this clone: The genes are named according to mouse. The CDR3 region is CTCSAVLGTGGYEQYF. Incomplete CDR3 DNA: TGCACCTGCAGTGCAGTCCTAGGGACAGGGGGCTAT. The rearrangement uses TRBV1 and TRBJ2-7, with 11 bases matching TRBD1. The read finishes 4 residues shy of the CDR3 end, and the germline J gene is used to complete it. The CDR3 contains 16 residues. Unmatched junction bases numbered 5, after V lost 1 base and J lost 3 bases. Germline loops: CDR1 NSQYPW, CDR2 LRSPGD (reference sequence). Complete variable domain (other parts from reference TRBV1 and TRBJ2-7): VTLLEQNPRWRLVPRGQAVNLRCILKNSQYPWMSWYQQDLQKQLQWLFTLRSPGDKEVKSLPGADYLATRVTDTELRLQVANMSQGRTLYCTCSAVLGTGGYEQYFGPGTRLTVL.

Many counts were recorded for this clone. The gene names given are mouse names. The DNA ends 4 residues before the CDR3 does, and the rest of the CDR3 is filled in from the germline J gene. The chain is built from TRBV13-3 and TRBJ1-4; perhaps TRBD1 as D (6 bases). V was pared by 6 bases and J by 3 bases, with 9 bases between. This CDR3 contains 13 residues. Germline CDR1 and CDR2: NNHDY and SYVADS. CDR3 bases read: TGTGCCAGCACGCCAGGGGCCAACGAA. This codes for CASTPGANE. The complete CDR3 reads CASTPGANERLFF.

This clone was seen only a few times. The genes are named according to mouse. The CDR3 is cut off 4 residues early in the read; its end comes from the germline J gene. The V gene is TRBV13-3, the J gene TRBJ2-1; 11 bases agree with TRBD2. The germline V gene encodes CDR1 NNHDY and CDR2 SYVADS. The CDR3 is 16 residues long. The sequenced CDR3 bases are TGTGCCAGCAGTGAGAAGGACTGGGGGGAGGGGGCT. Protein sequence: CASSEKDWGEGA. The entire CDR3 sequence reads CASSEKDWGEGAEQFF.

This clone was counted only a few times. The genes are named according to mouse. The read ends 4 residues early relative to the CDR3; the germline J gene fills the gap. J is TRBJ2-5 and V is TRBV13-3; TRBD1 agrees at 9 bases. Germline V gives CDR1 NNHDY, CDR2 SYVADS. This CDR3 spans 16 amino acids. V shed 0 bases and J 1 base; nucleotides not matched to a gene: 3. The CDR3 DNA, read in part, is TGTGCCAGCAGTGATGACAGGGGGCGAGACCAAGAC. It translates to CASSDDRGRDQD. The full-length CDR3 reads as CASSDDRGRDQDTQYF.

This clone has ten or more counts. The genes are named according to mouse. The missing CDR3 end, 4 residues past where the read stops, is filled in from the germline J gene. The chain couples TRBV13-3 to TRBJ2-7; 9 positions agree with TRBD1. CDR3 length: 13 residues. Germline assignment: CDR1 NNHDY and CDR2 SYVADS. The CDR3: CASSSGTGNEQYF. CDR3 DNA (partial): TGTGCCAGCAGCTCCGGGACAGGGAAT.

This clone came up a few times. Mouse gene names and germline throughout. The read comes to an end 4 residues before the CDR3 does, leaving the germline J gene to fill in the end. This chain joins TRBV13-1 and TRBJ2-3; the match to TRBD2 covers 8 bases. The V and J ends lost 0 bases and 2 bases, in that order; junction bases with no gene match: 5. Germline V gene sequence: CDR1 NSHNY, CDR2 SYGAGN. The CDR3 is 16 residues long. The CDR3 DNA, read in part, is TGTGCCAGCAGTGATGGCTGGGGGGTGGCTGCAGAA. Its protein is CASSDGWGVAAE. The whole CDR3 sequence reads CASSDGWGVAAETLYF.

This clone has a count of ten or more. Gene names and germline refer to mouse. The read ends 4 residues before the CDR3 terminus; that terminus is restored from the germline J gene. V gene TRBV13-3 combines with J gene TRBJ2-3; 12 nucleotides align to TRBD1. Losses at the gene ends were 1 base for V and 2 bases for J; bases not matched to a gene: 5. The CDR3 runs 17 residues. Per germline, CDR1 NNHDY and CDR2 SYVADS. The CDR3: CASSDRDRGRDAETLYF. The DNA read from the CDR3 is TGTGCCAGCAGTGATAGGGACAGGGGGCGAGATGCAGAA.

In its sample, this clone is medium-sized. Here the gene names and germline are mouse. The sequence runs out 4 residues before the end of the CDR3; the remainder is reconstructed from the germline J gene. J is TRBJ2-2 and V is TRBV19; 7 positions agree with TRBD1. Losses at the gene ends were 2 bases for V and 0 bases for J; bases not matched to a gene: 1. The germline CDR1 and CDR2 sequences are FNHDT and SITEND (reference sequence). This CDR3 has 15 residues. The sequenced CDR3 bases are TGTGCCAGCAGTATCGGGACAGCAAACACCGGG. It is translated as CASSIGTANTG. The CDR3, in full, reads CASSIGTANTGQLYF.

At least ten counts were recorded for this clone. Gene names denote mouse genes. The read stops 4 residues short of the end of the CDR3; the missing end is completed from the germline J gene. The V call is TRBV13-3, the J call TRBJ1-2; the D gene is possibly TRBD1 (6 bases). This CDR3 is 16 amino acids long. The germline V gene has CDR1 NNHDY and CDR2 SYVADS. V dropped 0 bases and J dropped 0 bases, with 12 bases sitting between them. The CDR3 sequence is CASSDVRDNANSDYTF. The sequenced part of the CDR3 DNA is TGTGCCAGCAGTGATGTGAGGGACAATGCAAACTCC.

A few counts support this clone. Here the gene names and germline are mouse. The read ends 4 residues before the CDR3 terminus; that terminus is restored from the germline J gene. The chain has TRBV13-1 and TRBJ2-5, with 13 bases identical to TRBD2. After removal of 3 bases from V and 2 bases from J, the junction contained 3 bases not matched to a gene. Per the germline V gene, CDR1 is NSHNY and CDR2 is SYGAGN. The CDR3 runs to 16 residues. The CDR3 sequence is CASSGTGGARQDTQYF. The CDR3 DNA, read in part, is TGTGCCAGCAGTGGGACTGGGGGGGCGCGCCAAGAC.

Worth noting for this clone: Gene names refer to mouse genes. The CDR3 end is not reached by the read, which stops 4 residues before it; the germline J gene fills it in. This sequence joins TRBV19 and TRBJ2-1, with 9 nucleotides matching TRBD1. With 2 bases clipped from V and 5 bases from J, the junction kept 5 bases outside the gene matches. The V gene's germline CDR1 is FNHDT and CDR2 SITEND (reference sequence). CDR3 size: 15 residues. CDR3 loop: CASSIPRTGDAEQFF. The CDR3 DNA, read in part, is TGTGCCAGCAGTATTCCCCGGACAGGGGATGCT. The variable domain in full, completed from reference TRBV19 and TRBJ2-1, reads GGIITQTPKFLIGQEGQKLTLKCQQNFNHDTMYWYRQDSGKGLRLIYYSITENDLQKGDLSEGYDASREKKSSFSLTVTSAQKNEMAVFLCASSIPRTGDAEQFFGPGTRLTVL.

As regards this clone: The germline and genes are mouse ones. Read sequence stops 4 residues before the CDR3 end, and the germline J gene provides the missing end. The chain has TRBV13-3 and TRBJ2-3; perhaps TRBD2 as D (8 bases). Trimming left V 1 base short and J 0 bases short, with 12 bases between. The germline V gene encodes CDR1 NNHDY and CDR2 SYVADS. The CDR3 contains 16 residues. This chain's CDR3 is CASSDPGGASAETLYF. CDR3 DNA (partial): TGTGCCAGCAGTGATCCAGGGGGGGCCAGTGCAGAA.

As to this clone: The genes and germline here are from mouse. Coverage ceases 4 residues before the CDR3 finishes, and the germline J gene fills in the end. This sequence joins TRBV13-3 and TRBJ2-5; 8 bases fit TRBD2. In germline, CDR1 is NNHDY, CDR2 SYVADS. The CDR3 loop spans 14 amino acids. Trimming at V came to 6 bases and at J to 0 bases, leaving 3 bases not matched to a gene. This chain's CDR3 is CASMGGGNQDTQYF. The part of the CDR3 DNA that was read is TGTGCCAGCATGGGGGGGGGTAACCAAGAC.

This clone was recorded many times. TCRdb's protein does not match the DNA translation at residue 10; the protein provided is translated from the DNA. The germline and genes are mouse ones. The CDR3 end is not reached by the read, which stops 3 residues before it; the germline J gene fills it in. The rearrangement uses TRBV19 and TRBJ1-3; 7 bases are shared with TRBD1. CDR3 length: 13 residues. Germline V lookup: CDR1 FNHDT, CDR2 SITEND (reference sequence). V lost 4 bases, J lost 3 bases, and 1 base stayed unmatched. The CDR3 protein is CASSGTVGNTLYF. Partial CDR3 DNA: TGTGCCAGCAGTGGGACAGTTGGAAATACG.

In its sample, this clone was seen many times. Mouse gene names and germline throughout. The observed sequence ends 4 residues before the CDR3 terminus, with the missing tail filled in from the germline J gene. This sequence joins TRBV13-3 and TRBJ1-2; D ambiguous. The V gene lost 0 bases and the J gene lost 0 bases, with 9 bases spanning the gap. This CDR3 comprises 15 residues. CDR1 and CDR2 (germline): NNHDY, SYVADS. The CDR3 bases that were read are TGTGCCAGCAGTGATGCCGACAAGTCAAACTCC. It codes for CASSDADKSNS. The whole CDR3 is CASSDADKSNSDYTF.

Remarks on this clone: Genes and germline are mouse. The DNA ends 4 residues before the CDR3 does, and the rest of the CDR3 is filled in from the germline J gene. This sample also contains other DNA sequences that code for the same CDR3. The V gene is TRBV19, the J gene TRBJ2-3; a weak D match, TRBD1 (6 bases). The CDR3 has 14 amino acids. Germline CDR1 and CDR2: FNHDT and SITEND (reference sequence). V was pared by 6 bases and J by 0 bases, with 11 bases between. The part of the CDR3 DNA that was read is TGTGCCAGCAATCCGGACAGTAGTGCAGAA. It codes for CASNPDSSAE. The whole CDR3 reads CASNPDSSAETLYF.

Note on this clone: Gene names refer to mouse genes. The read terminates 4 residues before the CDR3 end, so the remaining end is supplied by the germline J gene. The chain links TRBV13-3 to TRBJ2-4, with D unclear. Germline lookup yields CDR1 NNHDY and CDR2 SYVADS. V gave up 0 bases and J gave up 0 bases, with 8 bases separating them. This CDR3 has 15 residues. The covered CDR3 bases are TGTGCCAGCAGTGATGATTTCAAAAGTCAAAAC. It yields the protein CASSDDFKSQN. The CDR3 in its entirety is CASSDDFKSQNTLYF.

The table lists this clone with a few counts. Gene names are the mouse ones. The read falls 4 residues short of the CDR3 end, and the missing part is taken from the germline J gene. This chain links TRBV1 with TRBJ2-1; 9 bases line up with TRBD2. CDR3 length: 16 residues. The germline V gene encodes CDR1 NSQYPW and CDR2 LRSPGD (reference sequence). V was clipped by 0 bases and J by 6 bases; unmatched bases: 6. CDR3 bases read: TGCACCTGCAGTGCAGATCGCTGGGGGGGATTTGCT. It encodes CTCSADRWGGFA. The whole CDR3 region reads CTCSADRWGGFAEQFF.

This clone was observed at least ten times. Each gene name is a mouse one. The CDR3 end falls 4 residues outside the read, so it is completed with the germline J gene. This chain uses TRBV13-3 with TRBJ2-7; TRBD2 agrees at 10 bases. Trimming removed 5 bases from V and 2 bases from J; junction bases left unmatched: 4. Germline lookup yields CDR1 NNHDY and CDR2 SYVADS. CDR3 length equals 14 residues. CDR3 DNA, as far as it was read: TGTGCCAGCAGGCCGGGACTGGGGCCCTAT. This codes for CASRPGLGPY. The whole CDR3 sequence is CASRPGLGPYEQYF.

The table lists this clone with a few counts. Here the gene names and germline are mouse. The read comes to an end 4 residues before the CDR3 does, leaving the germline J gene to fill in the end. This rearrangement joins TRBV1 to TRBJ1-2; TRBD1 agrees at 7 bases. CDR1 is NSQYPW and CDR2 is LRSPGD in the germline V gene (reference sequence). This CDR3 has 15 residues. The sequenced CDR3 bases are TGCACCTGCAGTGCAGAAAGGGGGCGCGGGTCC. As protein: CTCSAERGRGS. The entire CDR3 is CTCSAERGRGSDYTF.